This T cell receptor (beta chain) was profiled in a study of shared clonotypes between healthy human individuals (dated by TCRdb to about 2020). A note on the overall study: A couple of women and a few men aged 18 to 49 years were included in the cohort. For each donor, CD4 naive and CD4 memory were each given three plates, CD8 naive was given two plates, and CD8 memory was given one plate. To estimate repertoire size and how much clonotypes are shared between individuals, the study performed deep sequencing of blood TCR repertoires from roughly five healthy adults. Different laboratories and diverse techniques were used to prepare libraries and sequence TCR repertoires, to increase sequencing depth and limit assay-specific biases. Per donor, leukapheresis produced somewhere between about 0.9 and 10 billion PBMCs.

Donors were healthy HIV-negative adults with no recently reported acute infections or vaccinations. Every donor was a Caucasian adult living in Nashville, Tennessee, USA. CD4+ T cells were enriched by magnetic negative selection, after which naive cells were positively selected on CD45RA and the negative fraction was taken as the memory subset. After blood collection by leukapheresis, PBMCs were isolated using Ficoll-Histopaque density gradient centrifugation and then cryopreserved in the vapor phase of liquid nitrogen. Analytical flow cytometry was used to check the purity and quantity of each magnetically sorted T cell population. Each sorted fraction had its genomic DNA isolated and then quantified by UV absorbance on a Nanodrop 2000c. Findings and caveats that apply to the study as a whole: Compared with non-shared clonotypes, clonotypes shared by all four sorted-subset donors had higher generation probabilities. Based on pairwise subsampling, the degree of clonotype sharing among donors was expected to be affected by sequencing depth. Sampling was limited to blood, and TCR repertoires in tissue likely differ from TCR repertoires in blood. Even with the large sequencing depth, rarefaction of the sorted-subset datasets indicated that sequencing was incomplete. When four donors were compared, the shared fraction of clonotypes was about 5.4% for naive CD4, about 4% for naive CD8, 2% to 2.5% for memory CD4, and 0.35% to 0.5% for memory CD8. Naive subsets generally had larger estimated clonotype richness than memory subsets. The small number of donors limited the genetic and exposure-history diversity represented.

The germline V gene sets CDR1 to MGHDK and CDR2 to SYGVNS. The CDR3 spans 14 residues, from the cysteine through the phenylalanine. CDR3 DNA is the only sequence kept; it has 42 bases, read in frame from the first base. V was cut back by 2 bases and J by 9 bases, leaving a gap of 14 bases between them. There are many counts of this clone. Its antigen has not been determined. No base qualities exist here, and no much larger clone lies one base off it. Using the deep immunoSEQ assay, TCR CDR3 regions were amplified from genomic DNA by multiplex PCR. For each cell subset, the extracted genomic DNA was distributed evenly across all wells of several immunoSEQ 96-well plates, and each plate served as one replicate. For sorted subsets, each replicate PCR was loaded with 200 to 250 ng genomic DNA, equivalent to 25,000 to 35,000 T cell genomes. Purified libraries were measured with a Qubit 3.0 fluorometer, size-checked on a Bioanalyzer 2100, and measured again with the KAPA Library Quantification kit. Every immunoSEQ 96-well plate was sequenced on a dedicated single-read 150-cycle Illumina NextSeq 550 flow cell. The original methods were these. Because the immunoSEQ output held only junctional sequences and lacked quality scores, the filtering could not match the filtering applied to full-length reads. Sequences were annotated with PyIR, a Python wrapper for IgBLAST v1.9, and V/J genes and CDR3 were assigned using IMGT germline references. Reads were filtered out if the reads had weak V/J assignments (E-value above 1e-6), no CDR3, stop codons, out-of-frame junctions, or ambiguous translated residues. A V3J clonotype was defined by an identical inferred V gene, J gene, and CDR3 amino acid sequence. To compute the percentage overlap between repertoires, the number of shared unique clonotypes was divided by the size of the smaller repertoire. Three approaches were used to assess repertoire richness: RTK rarefaction, the Chao1 estimator, and Recon v2.1 estimates of unobserved clonotypes. Generation probabilities for all TCRbeta clonotypes obtained by the gDNA method from a handful of donors were computed using OLGA. The clones in this table, taken by TCRdb from immuneACCESS, are in-frame only. Not every clone is retained; where verified, under half of the shortfall comes from an unresolved V gene, and the cause of the rest is unknown. The V and J calls and clone size were taken over from that table, and D and trimming were inferred from the DNA. Counted in this sample were 600,000 to 700,000 clones; around 73% of them appeared once. Of the sample, about 1.8% falls within the top ten clones.

Sequencing was performed on memory CD4+ T cells sorted from blood. Per the publication, the cell subset or site label means: CD45RA-negative fraction. The chain is encoded by TRBV25-1 joined to TRBJ1-5; too little of a D gene remains to name it. The TCR was taken from a woman aged 25 to 39 in good health. Read as DNA, the sequence is TGTGCCAGCAGTGAAGGCGGCCGGGGTCGGCCCCAGCATTTT. This is translated as CASSEGGRGRPQHF. Beyond the CDR3, the reference TRBV25-1 and TRBJ1-5 genes provide the residues; the full variable domain reads: EADIYQTPRYLVIGTGKKITLECSQTMGHDKMYWYQQDPGMELHLIHYSYGVNSTEKGDLSSESTVSRIRTEHFPLTLESARPSHTSQYLCASSEGGRGRPQHFGDGTRLSIL.